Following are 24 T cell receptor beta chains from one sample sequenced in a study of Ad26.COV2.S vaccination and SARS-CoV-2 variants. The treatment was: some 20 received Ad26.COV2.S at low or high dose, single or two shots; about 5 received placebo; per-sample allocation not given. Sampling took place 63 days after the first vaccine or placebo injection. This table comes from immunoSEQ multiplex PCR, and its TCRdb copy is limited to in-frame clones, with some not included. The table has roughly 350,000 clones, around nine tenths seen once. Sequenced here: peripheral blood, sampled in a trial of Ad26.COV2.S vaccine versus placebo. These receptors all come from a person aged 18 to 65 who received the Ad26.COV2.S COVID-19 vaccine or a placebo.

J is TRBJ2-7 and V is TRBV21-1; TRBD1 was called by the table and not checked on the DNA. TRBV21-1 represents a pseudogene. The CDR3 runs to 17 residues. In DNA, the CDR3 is TGTGCCAGCAGGATAAAGGTCCGAACAGGGGGCGTCTACGAGCAGTACTTC. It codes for CASRIKVRTGGVYEQYF.

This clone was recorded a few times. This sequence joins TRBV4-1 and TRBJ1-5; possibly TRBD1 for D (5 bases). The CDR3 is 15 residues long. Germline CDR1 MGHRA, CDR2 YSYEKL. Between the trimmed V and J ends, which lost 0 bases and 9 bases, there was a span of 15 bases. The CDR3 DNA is TGCGCCAGCAGCCAAGATCAGGGCACTGACATGCCCCAGCATTTT. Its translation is CASSQDQGTDMPQHF.

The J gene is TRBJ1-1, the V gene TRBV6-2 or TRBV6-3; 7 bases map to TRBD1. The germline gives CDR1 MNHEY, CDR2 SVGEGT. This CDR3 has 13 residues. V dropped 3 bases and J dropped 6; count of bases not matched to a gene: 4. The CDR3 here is CASSYDRVAEAFF. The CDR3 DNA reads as TGTGCCAGCAGTTATGACAGGGTAGCTGAAGCTTTCTTT.

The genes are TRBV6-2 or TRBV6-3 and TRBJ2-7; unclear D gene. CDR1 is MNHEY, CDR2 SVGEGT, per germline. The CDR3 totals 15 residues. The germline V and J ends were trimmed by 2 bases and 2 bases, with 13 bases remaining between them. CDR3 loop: CASSYRRTLTYEQYF. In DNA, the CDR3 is TGTGCCAGCAGTTACCGACGGACGCTAACCTACGAGCAGTACTTC.

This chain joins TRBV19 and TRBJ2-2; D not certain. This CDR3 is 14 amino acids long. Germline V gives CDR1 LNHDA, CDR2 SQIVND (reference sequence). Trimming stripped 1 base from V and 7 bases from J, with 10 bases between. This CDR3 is CASSIVVLHGELFF. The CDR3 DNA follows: TGTGCCAGTAGTATAGTTGTCCTTCACGGGGAGCTGTTTTTT.

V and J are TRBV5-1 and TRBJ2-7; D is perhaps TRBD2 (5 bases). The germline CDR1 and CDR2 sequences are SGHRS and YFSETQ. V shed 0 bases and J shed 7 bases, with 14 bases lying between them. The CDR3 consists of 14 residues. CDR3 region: CASSLGLPSEEQYF. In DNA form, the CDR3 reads TGCGCCAGCAGCTTGGGACTACCCTCGGAAGAGCAGTACTTC.

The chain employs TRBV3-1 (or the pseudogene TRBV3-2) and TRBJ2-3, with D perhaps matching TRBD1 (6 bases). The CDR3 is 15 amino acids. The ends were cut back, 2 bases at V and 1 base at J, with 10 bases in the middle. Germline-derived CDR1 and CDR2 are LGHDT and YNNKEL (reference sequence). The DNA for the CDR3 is TGTGCCAGCAGCCAAAGTACAGGGCGCACAGATACGCAGTATTTT. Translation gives CASSQSTGRTDTQYF.

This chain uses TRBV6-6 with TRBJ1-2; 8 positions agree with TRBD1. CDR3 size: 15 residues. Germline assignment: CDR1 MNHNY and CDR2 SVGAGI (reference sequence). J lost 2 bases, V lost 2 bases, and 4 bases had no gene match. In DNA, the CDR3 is TGTGCCAGCAGTTACCCCGGACAGGGCAACTATGGCTACACCTTC. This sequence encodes CASSYPGQGNYGYTF.

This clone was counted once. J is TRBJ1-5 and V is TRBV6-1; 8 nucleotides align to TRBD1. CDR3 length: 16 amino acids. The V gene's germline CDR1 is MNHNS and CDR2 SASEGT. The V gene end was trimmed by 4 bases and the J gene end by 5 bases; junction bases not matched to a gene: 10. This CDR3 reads CASSGHDRGQDQPQHF. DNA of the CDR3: TGTGCCAGCAGTGGCCACGACAGGGGACAAGATCAGCCCCAGCATTTT.

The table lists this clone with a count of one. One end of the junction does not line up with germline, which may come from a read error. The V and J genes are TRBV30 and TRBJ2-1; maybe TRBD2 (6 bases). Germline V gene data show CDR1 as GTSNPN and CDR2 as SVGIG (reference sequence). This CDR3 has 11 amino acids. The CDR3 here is CAWTSGRDRFF. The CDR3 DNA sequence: TGTGCTTGGACCTCAGGGCGGGATCGGTTCTTC.

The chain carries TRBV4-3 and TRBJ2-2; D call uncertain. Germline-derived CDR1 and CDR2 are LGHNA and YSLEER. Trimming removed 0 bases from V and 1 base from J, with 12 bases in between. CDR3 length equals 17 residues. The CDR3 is CASSQDNREMNTGELFF. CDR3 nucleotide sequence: TGCGCCAGCAGCCAAGATAATAGGGAAATGAACACCGGGGAGCTGTTTTTT.

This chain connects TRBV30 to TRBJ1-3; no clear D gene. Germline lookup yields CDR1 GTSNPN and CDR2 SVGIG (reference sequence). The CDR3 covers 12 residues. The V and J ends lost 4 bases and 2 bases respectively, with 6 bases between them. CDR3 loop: CAWKRPGNTIYF. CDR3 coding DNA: TGTGCCTGGAAAAGGCCTGGAAACACCATATATTTT.

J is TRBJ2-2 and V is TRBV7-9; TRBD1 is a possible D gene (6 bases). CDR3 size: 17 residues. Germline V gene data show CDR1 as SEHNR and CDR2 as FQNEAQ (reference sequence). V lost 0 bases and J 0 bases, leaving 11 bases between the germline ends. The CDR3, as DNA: TGTGCCAGCAGCTTAGCCCCAGGGGCCCCGAACACCGGGGAGCTGTTTTTT. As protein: CASSLAPGAPNTGELFF.

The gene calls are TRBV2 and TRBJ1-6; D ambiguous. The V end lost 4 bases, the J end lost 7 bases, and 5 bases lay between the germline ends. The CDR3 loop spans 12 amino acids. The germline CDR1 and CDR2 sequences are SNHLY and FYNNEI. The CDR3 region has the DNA TGTGCCAGCAGTGTAGTCAATTCACCCCTCCACTTT. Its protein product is CASSVVNSPLHF.

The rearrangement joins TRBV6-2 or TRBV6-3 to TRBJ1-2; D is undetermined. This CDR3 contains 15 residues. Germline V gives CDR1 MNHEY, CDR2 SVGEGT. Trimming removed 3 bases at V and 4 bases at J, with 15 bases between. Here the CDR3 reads CASSYQASRIYGYTF. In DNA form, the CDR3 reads TGTGCCAGCAGTTATCAAGCGAGCAGAATCTATGGCTACACCTTC.

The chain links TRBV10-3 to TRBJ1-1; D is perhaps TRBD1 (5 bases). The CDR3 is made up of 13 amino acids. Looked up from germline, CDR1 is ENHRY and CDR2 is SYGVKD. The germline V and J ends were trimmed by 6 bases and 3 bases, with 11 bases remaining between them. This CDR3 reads CAISPRADTEAFF. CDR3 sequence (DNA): TGTGCCATCAGCCCCAGGGCGGACACTGAAGCTTTCTTT.

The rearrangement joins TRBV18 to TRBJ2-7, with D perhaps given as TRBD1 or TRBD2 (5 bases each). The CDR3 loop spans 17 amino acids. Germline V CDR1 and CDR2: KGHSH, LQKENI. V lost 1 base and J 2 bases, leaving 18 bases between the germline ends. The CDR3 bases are TGTGCCAGCTCACCACTGGTAGCACAGGAGGCGGCCTACGAGCAGTACTTC. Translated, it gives CASSPLVAQEAAYEQYF.

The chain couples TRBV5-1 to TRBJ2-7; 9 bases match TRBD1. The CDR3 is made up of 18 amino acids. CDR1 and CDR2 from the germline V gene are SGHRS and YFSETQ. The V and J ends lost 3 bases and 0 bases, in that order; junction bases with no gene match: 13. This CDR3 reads CASSYTIPGQGFSYEQYF. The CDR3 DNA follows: TGCGCCAGCAGCTACACAATCCCGGGACAGGGTTTCTCCTACGAGCAGTACTTC.

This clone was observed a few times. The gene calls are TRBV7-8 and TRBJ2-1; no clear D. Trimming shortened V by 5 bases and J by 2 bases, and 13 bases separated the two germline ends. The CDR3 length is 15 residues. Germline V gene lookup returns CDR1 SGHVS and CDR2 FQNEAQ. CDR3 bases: TGTGCCAGCAGCCGGACGCCGGCAGCCTACAATGAGCAGTTCTTC. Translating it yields CASSRTPAAYNEQFF.

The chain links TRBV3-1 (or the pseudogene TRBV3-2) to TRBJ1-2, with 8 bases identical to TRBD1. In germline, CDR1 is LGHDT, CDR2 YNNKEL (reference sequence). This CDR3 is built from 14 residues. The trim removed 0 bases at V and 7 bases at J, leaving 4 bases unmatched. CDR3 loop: CASSQDTGGGGYTF. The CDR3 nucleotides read TGTGCCAGCAGCCAAGATACAGGGGGAGGTGGCTACACCTTC.

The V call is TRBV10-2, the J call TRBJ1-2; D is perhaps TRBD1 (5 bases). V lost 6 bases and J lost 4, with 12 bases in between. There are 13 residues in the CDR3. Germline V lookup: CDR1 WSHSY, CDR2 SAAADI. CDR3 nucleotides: TGCGCCAGCAGGAGGGACGCGGGCTATGGCTACACCTTC. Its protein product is CASRRDAGYGYTF.

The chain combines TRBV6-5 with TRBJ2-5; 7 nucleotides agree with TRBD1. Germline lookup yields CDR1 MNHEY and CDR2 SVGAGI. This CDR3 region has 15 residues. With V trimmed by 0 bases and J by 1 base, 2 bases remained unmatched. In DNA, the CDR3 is TGTGCCAGCAGTTACTCCCGGGACAGCCAAGAGACCCAGTACTTC. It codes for CASSYSRDSQETQYF.

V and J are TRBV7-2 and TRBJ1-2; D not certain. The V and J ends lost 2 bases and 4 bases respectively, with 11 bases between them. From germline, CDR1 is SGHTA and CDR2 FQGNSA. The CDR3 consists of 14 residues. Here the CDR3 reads CASSLNGWGYGYTF. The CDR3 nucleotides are TGTGCCAGCAGCTTAAACGGGTGGGGCTATGGCTACACCTTC.

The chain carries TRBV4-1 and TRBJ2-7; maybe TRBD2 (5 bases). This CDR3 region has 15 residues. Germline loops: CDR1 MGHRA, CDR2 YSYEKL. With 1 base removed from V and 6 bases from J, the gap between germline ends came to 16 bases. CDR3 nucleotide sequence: TGCGCCAGCAGCCAAGGTGAGGGATTTGACACCGAGCAGTACTTC. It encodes CASSQGEGFDTEQYF.